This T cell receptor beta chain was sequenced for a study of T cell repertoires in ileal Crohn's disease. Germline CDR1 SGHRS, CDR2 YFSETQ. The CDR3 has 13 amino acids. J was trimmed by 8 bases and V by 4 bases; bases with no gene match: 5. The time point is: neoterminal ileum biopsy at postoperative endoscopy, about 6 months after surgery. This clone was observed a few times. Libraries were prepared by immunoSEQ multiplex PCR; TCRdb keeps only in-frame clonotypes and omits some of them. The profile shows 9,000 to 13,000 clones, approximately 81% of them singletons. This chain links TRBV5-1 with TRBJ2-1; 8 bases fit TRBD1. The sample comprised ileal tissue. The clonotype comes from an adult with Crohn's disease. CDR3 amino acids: CASSRTGYHEQFF. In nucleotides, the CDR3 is TGCGCCAGCAGCCGGACAGGGTACCATGAGCAGTTCTTC.